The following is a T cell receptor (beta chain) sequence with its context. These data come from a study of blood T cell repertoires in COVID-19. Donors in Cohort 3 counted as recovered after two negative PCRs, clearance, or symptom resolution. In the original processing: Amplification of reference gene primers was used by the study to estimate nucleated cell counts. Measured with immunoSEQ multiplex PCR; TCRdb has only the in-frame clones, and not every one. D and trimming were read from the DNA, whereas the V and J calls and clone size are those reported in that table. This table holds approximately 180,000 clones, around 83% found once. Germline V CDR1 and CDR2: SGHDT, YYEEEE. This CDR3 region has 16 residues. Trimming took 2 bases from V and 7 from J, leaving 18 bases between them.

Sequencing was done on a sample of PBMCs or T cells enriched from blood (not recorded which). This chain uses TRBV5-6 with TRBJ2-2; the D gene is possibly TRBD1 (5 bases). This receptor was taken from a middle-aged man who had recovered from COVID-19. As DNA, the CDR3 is TGTGCCAGCAGCTTTTACTCGACAGTAACGGGCGGGGAGCTGTTTTTT. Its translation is CASSFYSTVTGGELFF.